This is a list of T cell receptor beta chains from one sample in a study of cytomegalovirus exposure and HLA in healthy donors. TCRdb keeps only in-frame clones here, not all; method: immunoSEQ multiplex PCR. Of hundreds of thousands of clones in the sample, around 78% are singletons; the top ten hold roughly 5.5%. Sequences were obtained from PBMCs. All receptors come from a young woman in good health and CMV-seronegative. Each CDR3 is given with its conserved first and last residue. Fields, in order: D gene, CDR3 length, clone size, J gene, V gene, CDR3 protein, CDR3 DNA. A D gene is named only where the DNA matches it firmly. Size tells how often a clone was seen (once, few, many) or the class of an expanded clone, and some rows leave it out.

d_call: TRBD1; cdr3_length: 14; clone_size: NA; j_call: TRBJ2-7; v_call: TRBV2; cdr3_aa: CAGGMDRASYEQYF; cdr3_nt: TGTGCCGGGGGTATGGACAGGGCATCCTACGAGCAGTACTTC
d_call: NA; cdr3_length: 16; clone_size: NA; j_call: TRBJ2-7; v_call: TRBV7-9; cdr3_aa: CASSLDSGPERYEQYF; cdr3_nt: TGTGCCAGCAGCTTAGATTCGGGACCCGAACGCTACGAGCAGTACTTC
d_call: NA; cdr3_length: 13; clone_size: NA; j_call: TRBJ1-1; v_call: TRBV14; cdr3_aa: CASSQVVGREAFF; cdr3_nt: TGTGCCAGCAGCCAAGTAGTAGGCAGGGAAGCTTTCTTT
d_call: NA; cdr3_length: 13; clone_size: once; j_call: TRBJ1-1; v_call: TRBV2; cdr3_aa: CATVGQPNTEAFF; cdr3_nt: TGTGCCACTGTTGGGCAGCCGAACACTGAAGCTTTCTTT
d_call: TRBD2; cdr3_length: 14; clone_size: once; j_call: TRBJ2-7; v_call: TRBV15; cdr3_aa: CATSRDRGAYEQYF; cdr3_nt: TGTGCCACCAGCAGAGACCGGGGGGCCTACGAGCAGTACTTC
d_call: NA; cdr3_length: 14; clone_size: NA; j_call: TRBJ2-7; v_call: TRBV6-5; cdr3_aa: CASSLRRATYEQYF; cdr3_nt: TGTGCCAGCAGTCTCCGCCGAGCCACCTACGAGCAGTACTTC
d_call: TRBD1; cdr3_length: 11; clone_size: NA; j_call: TRBJ1-2; v_call: TRBV5-1; cdr3_aa: CASTQGDGYTF; cdr3_nt: TGCGCCAGCACACAGGGGGATGGCTACACCTTC
d_call: TRBD2; cdr3_length: 16; clone_size: NA; j_call: TRBJ2-1; v_call: TRBV27; cdr3_aa: CASSFSSGLAVNEQFF; cdr3_nt: TGTGCCAGCAGTTTTTCTTCGGGACTAGCGGTTAATGAGCAGTTCTTC
d_call: TRBD1; cdr3_length: 15; clone_size: NA; j_call: TRBJ1-1; v_call: TRBV2; cdr3_aa: CASSRNTGGNTEAFF; cdr3_nt: TGTGCCAGCAGCCGCAACACAGGGGGAAACACTGAAGCTTTCTTT
d_call: NA; cdr3_length: 14; clone_size: NA; j_call: TRBJ2-3; v_call: TRBV27; cdr3_aa: CASSLLSPPDTQYF; cdr3_nt: TGTGCCAGCAGTCTGTTATCACCCCCAGATACGCAGTATTTT
d_call: NA; cdr3_length: 13; clone_size: NA; j_call: TRBJ2-2; v_call: TRBV10-3; cdr3_aa: CAISGRNTGELFF; cdr3_nt: TGTGCCATCTCAGGGCGGAACACCGGGGAGCTGTTTTTT
d_call: TRBD1; cdr3_length: 14; clone_size: NA; j_call: TRBJ2-7; v_call: TRBV13; cdr3_aa: CASSLGTGVYEQYF; cdr3_nt: TGTGCCAGCAGCTTAGGGACAGGGGTCTACGAGCAGTACTTC
d_call: TRBD1; cdr3_length: 15; clone_size: NA; j_call: TRBJ2-7; v_call: TRBV7-9; cdr3_aa: CASSSRQGTHYEQYF; cdr3_nt: TGTGCCAGCAGCTCCAGACAGGGGACGCACTACGAGCAGTACTTC
d_call: TRBD1; cdr3_length: 15; clone_size: NA; j_call: TRBJ1-1; v_call: TRBV30; cdr3_aa: CAWTPLGRGYTEAFF; cdr3_nt: TGTGCCTGGACCCCTCTGGGCAGGGGGTACACTGAAGCTTTCTTT
d_call: NA; cdr3_length: 12; clone_size: NA; j_call: TRBJ1-5; v_call: TRBV28; cdr3_aa: CASRRINQPQHF; cdr3_nt: TGTGCCAGCAGGAGAATCAATCAGCCCCAGCATTTT
d_call: TRBD1; cdr3_length: 17; clone_size: NA; j_call: TRBJ1-4; v_call: TRBV19; cdr3_aa: CATSPGSGTGPNEKLFF; cdr3_nt: TGTGCCACCTCCCCCGGGAGCGGGACAGGGCCCAATGAAAAACTGTTTTTT
d_call: NA; cdr3_length: 16; clone_size: NA; j_call: TRBJ2-1; v_call: TRBV18; cdr3_aa: CASSPPDSLAYNEQFF; cdr3_nt: TGTGCCAGCTCACCACCGGACAGTTTGGCCTACAATGAGCAGTTCTTC
d_call: TRBD2; cdr3_length: 18; clone_size: NA; j_call: TRBJ2-5; v_call: TRBV28; cdr3_aa: CASTPPGLASFLQETQYF; cdr3_nt: TGTGCCAGCACTCCACCGGGACTAGCGAGTTTCTTACAAGAGACCCAGTACTTC
d_call: NA; cdr3_length: 14; clone_size: NA; j_call: TRBJ2-5; v_call: TRBV2; cdr3_aa: CASSAYYGQETQYF; cdr3_nt: TGTGCCAGCAGTGCGTATTATGGACAAGAGACCCAGTACTTC
d_call: TRBD2; cdr3_length: 14; clone_size: NA; j_call: TRBJ2-3; v_call: TRBV29-1; cdr3_aa: CSVQLAGFTDTQYF; cdr3_nt: TGCAGCGTTCAACTAGCGGGGTTCACAGATACGCAGTATTTT
d_call: NA; cdr3_length: 13; clone_size: NA; j_call: TRBJ1-1; v_call: TRBV5-1; cdr3_aa: CASSLQEGTEAFF; cdr3_nt: TGCGCCAGCAGCTTGCAGGAAGGCACTGAAGCTTTCTTT
d_call: TRBD2; cdr3_length: 14; clone_size: NA; j_call: TRBJ2-1; v_call: TRBV5-6; cdr3_aa: CASSSPGGLQEQFF; cdr3_nt: TGTGCCAGCAGCTCCCCGGGAGGGCTTCAGGAGCAGTTCTTC
d_call: NA; cdr3_length: 10; clone_size: NA; j_call: TRBJ1-1; v_call: TRBV29-1; cdr3_aa: CSVLWGQIFF; cdr3_nt: TGCAGCGTGTTATGGGGGCAGATTTTCTTT
d_call: NA; cdr3_length: 13; clone_size: NA; j_call: TRBJ1-1; v_call: TRBV9; cdr3_aa: CASCSGRGTEAFF; cdr3_nt: TGTGCCAGCTGCAGTGGGCGAGGAACTGAAGCTTTCTTT
d_call: TRBD1; cdr3_length: 15; clone_size: NA; j_call: TRBJ2-7; v_call: TRBV10-3; cdr3_aa: CAISTNRDSSYEQYF; cdr3_nt: TGTGCCATCAGTACAAACCGGGACAGCTCCTACGAGCAGTACTTC
d_call: TRBD2; cdr3_length: 14; clone_size: NA; j_call: TRBJ2-7; v_call: TRBV6-1; cdr3_aa: CASSAGGVSYEQYF; cdr3_nt: TGTGCCAGCAGTGCCGGGGGGGTTTCCTACGAGCAGTACTTC
d_call: TRBD1; cdr3_length: 14; clone_size: NA; j_call: TRBJ2-7; v_call: TRBV18; cdr3_aa: CASSPRDRAYEQYF; cdr3_nt: TGTGCCAGCTCACCACGGGACAGGGCCTACGAGCAGTACTTC
d_call: TRBD2; cdr3_length: 16; clone_size: NA; j_call: TRBJ2-3; v_call: TRBV7-9; cdr3_aa: CASSSTTTSGFDTQYF; cdr3_nt: TGTGCCAGCAGCTCAACGACGACTAGCGGGTTCGATACGCAGTATTTT
d_call: NA; cdr3_length: 16; clone_size: many; j_call: TRBJ1-4; v_call: TRBV5-6; cdr3_aa: CASSSVEQGLNEKLFF; cdr3_nt: TGTGCCAGCAGCTCGGTAGAACAGGGACTTAATGAAAAACTGTTTTTT
d_call: NA; cdr3_length: 15; clone_size: once; j_call: TRBJ2-7; v_call: TRBV7-6; cdr3_aa: CASSKGGDRTYEQYF; cdr3_nt: TGTGCCAGCTCAAAGGGGGGGGACAGGACCTACGAGCAGTACTTC
d_call: NA; cdr3_length: 14; clone_size: NA; j_call: TRBJ2-1; v_call: TRBV9; cdr3_aa: CASSVEVSYNEQFF; cdr3_nt: TGTGCCAGCAGCGTAGAGGTCTCCTACAATGAGCAGTTCTTC
d_call: TRBD1; cdr3_length: 13; clone_size: NA; j_call: TRBJ2-3; v_call: TRBV19; cdr3_aa: CGCRDSSTDTQYF; cdr3_nt: TGTGGCTGTAGGGACAGCAGCACAGATACGCAGTATTTT
d_call: TRBD2; cdr3_length: 14; clone_size: NA; j_call: TRBJ2-7; v_call: TRBV5-6; cdr3_aa: CASSLGGSSYEQYF; cdr3_nt: TGTGCCAGCAGCTTGGGCGGGAGCTCCTACGAGCAGTACTTC
d_call: NA; cdr3_length: 15; clone_size: NA; j_call: TRBJ2-3; v_call: TRBV7-3; cdr3_aa: CASSSTLGSTDTQYF; cdr3_nt: TGTGCCAGCAGCTCGACCCTCGGGAGCACAGATACGCAGTATTTT
d_call: TRBD1; cdr3_length: 16; clone_size: NA; j_call: TRBJ2-3; v_call: TRBV13; cdr3_aa: CASSAGTGVPPDTQYF; cdr3_nt: TGTGCCAGCAGCGCCGGGACAGGCGTACCCCCCGATACGCAGTATTTT
d_call: NA; cdr3_length: 16; clone_size: NA; j_call: TRBJ2-2; v_call: TRBV19; cdr3_aa: CASSIIGLASAGELFF; cdr3_nt: TGTGCCAGTAGTATAATCGGTCTGGCCTCCGCCGGGGAGCTGTTTTTT
d_call: NA; cdr3_length: 12; clone_size: NA; j_call: TRBJ2-7; v_call: TRBV30; cdr3_aa: CAWSGLSYEQYF; cdr3_nt: TGTGCCTGGAGCGGGCTAAGCTACGAGCAGTACTTC
d_call: NA; cdr3_length: 13; clone_size: NA; j_call: TRBJ2-5; v_call: TRBV9; cdr3_aa: CASSQSGQETQYF; cdr3_nt: TGTGCCAGCAGCCAAAGCGGGCAAGAGACCCAGTACTTC
d_call: NA; cdr3_length: 13; clone_size: NA; j_call: TRBJ2-7; v_call: TRBV2; cdr3_aa: CASSPTSPYEQYF; cdr3_nt: TGTGCCAGCAGTCCGACTAGTCCCTACGAGCAGTACTTC
d_call: NA; cdr3_length: 13; clone_size: NA; j_call: TRBJ1-6; v_call: TRBV21-1; cdr3_aa: CASSTGVISPLHF; cdr3_nt: TGTGCCAGTTCTACAGGGGTCATCTCACCCCTCCACTTT
d_call: TRBD1; cdr3_length: 17; clone_size: NA; j_call: TRBJ1-2; v_call: TRBV27; cdr3_aa: CASTPLLDRGDRYGYTF; cdr3_nt: TGTGCCAGCACACCACTCCTAGACAGGGGGGATCGCTATGGCTACACCTTC
d_call: TRBD1; cdr3_length: 14; clone_size: NA; j_call: TRBJ2-7; v_call: TRBV6-1; cdr3_aa: CASSATGYSYEQYF; cdr3_nt: TGTGCCAGCAGTGCGACAGGGTACTCCTACGAGCAGTACTTC
d_call: NA; cdr3_length: 14; clone_size: NA; j_call: TRBJ2-2; v_call: TRBV6-1; cdr3_aa: CASGGRMNTGELFF; cdr3_nt: TGTGCCAGCGGTGGTAGGATGAACACCGGGGAGCTGTTTTTT
d_call: NA; cdr3_length: 15; clone_size: NA; j_call: TRBJ2-7; v_call: TRBV18; cdr3_aa: CASSPAPGTTYEQYF; cdr3_nt: TGTGCCAGCTCACCAGCGCCAGGGACCACCTACGAGCAGTACTTC
d_call: TRBD1; cdr3_length: 14; clone_size: once; j_call: TRBJ1-4; v_call: TRBV2; cdr3_aa: CATRQGQLNEKLFF; cdr3_nt: TGTGCCACCCGGCAGGGACAGCTTAATGAAAAACTGTTTTTT
d_call: NA; cdr3_length: 16; clone_size: NA; j_call: TRBJ2-6; v_call: TRBV27; cdr3_aa: CASSFGGTSGANVLTF; cdr3_nt: TGTGCCAGCAGTTTTGGGGGCACTAGTGGGGCCAACGTCCTGACTTTC
d_call: TRBD2; cdr3_length: 16; clone_size: NA; j_call: TRBJ2-1; v_call: TRBV9; cdr3_aa: CASSGGGTSANNEQFF; cdr3_nt: TGTGCCAGCAGCGGTGGGGGGACTAGCGCCAACAATGAGCAGTTCTTC
d_call: NA; cdr3_length: 12; clone_size: NA; j_call: TRBJ2-3; v_call: TRBV29-1; cdr3_aa: CSAGRAADTQYF; cdr3_nt: TGCAGCGCCGGGCGAGCGGCAGATACGCAGTATTTT
d_call: NA; cdr3_length: 15; clone_size: NA; j_call: TRBJ1-5; v_call: TRBV6-1; cdr3_aa: CASSGGGGADQPQHF; cdr3_nt: TGTGCCAGCAGTGGAGGTGGGGGGGCCGATCAGCCCCAGCATTTT
d_call: TRBD2; cdr3_length: 14; clone_size: NA; j_call: TRBJ2-7; v_call: TRBV27; cdr3_aa: CASRRGGVSYEQYF; cdr3_nt: TGTGCCAGCAGACGGGGGGGTGTCTCCTACGAGCAGTACTTC
d_call: NA; cdr3_length: 16; clone_size: NA; j_call: TRBJ2-3; v_call: TRBV9; cdr3_aa: CASSQYSGRGTDTQYF; cdr3_nt: TGTGCCAGCAGCCAGTACAGCGGCCGGGGGACAGATACGCAGTATTTT
d_call: TRBD2; cdr3_length: 14; clone_size: NA; j_call: TRBJ2-1; v_call: TRBV6-1; cdr3_aa: CASSLLAGNNEQFF; cdr3_nt: TGTGCCAGCAGTCTACTAGCGGGAAACAATGAGCAGTTCTTC
d_call: NA; cdr3_length: 15; clone_size: NA; j_call: TRBJ2-2; v_call: TRBV11-2; cdr3_aa: CASSLTDSNTGELFF; cdr3_nt: TGTGCCAGCAGCTTAACGGACAGTAACACCGGGGAGCTGTTTTTT
d_call: NA; cdr3_length: 15; clone_size: NA; j_call: TRBJ1-4; v_call: TRBV28; cdr3_aa: CASSLETGTNEKLFF; cdr3_nt: TGTGCCAGCAGTCTAGAGACAGGAACTAATGAAAAACTGTTTTTT
d_call: TRBD1; cdr3_length: 14; clone_size: NA; j_call: TRBJ1-5; v_call: TRBV6-1; cdr3_aa: CASSLDRANQPQHF; cdr3_nt: TGTGCCAGCAGTTTGGACAGGGCCAATCAGCCCCAGCATTTT
d_call: TRBD1; cdr3_length: 13; clone_size: NA; j_call: TRBJ2-7; v_call: TRBV2; cdr3_aa: CASTRDRYYEQYF; cdr3_nt: TGTGCCAGCACCCGGGACAGATACTACGAGCAGTACTTC
d_call: NA; cdr3_length: 15; clone_size: NA; j_call: TRBJ2-1; v_call: TRBV6-1; cdr3_aa: CASSGNMGGGDEQFF; cdr3_nt: TGTGCCAGCAGCGGAAACATGGGAGGTGGGGATGAGCAGTTCTTC
d_call: NA; cdr3_length: 14; clone_size: NA; j_call: TRBJ1-1; v_call: TRBV5-4; cdr3_aa: CASSFGGGGTEAFF; cdr3_nt: TGTGCCAGCAGCTTCGGAGGGGGAGGAACTGAAGCTTTCTTT
d_call: TRBD2; cdr3_length: 18; clone_size: NA; j_call: TRBJ2-1; v_call: TRBV28; cdr3_aa: CASTRPLERGSSYNEQFF; cdr3_nt: TGTGCCAGCACCCGACCCCTGGAGCGGGGGAGCTCCTACAATGAGCAGTTCTTC